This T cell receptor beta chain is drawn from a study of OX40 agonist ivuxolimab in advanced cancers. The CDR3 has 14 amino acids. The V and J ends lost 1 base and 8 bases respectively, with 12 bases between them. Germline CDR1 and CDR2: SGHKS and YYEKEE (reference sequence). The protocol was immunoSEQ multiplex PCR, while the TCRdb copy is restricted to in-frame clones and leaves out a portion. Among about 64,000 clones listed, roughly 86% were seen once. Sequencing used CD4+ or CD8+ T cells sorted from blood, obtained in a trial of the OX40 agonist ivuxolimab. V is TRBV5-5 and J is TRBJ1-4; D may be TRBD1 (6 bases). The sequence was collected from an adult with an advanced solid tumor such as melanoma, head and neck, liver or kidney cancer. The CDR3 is CASSLYGGWEKLFF. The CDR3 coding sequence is TGTGCCAGCAGCTTGTACGGGGGCTGGGAAAAACTGTTTTTT.